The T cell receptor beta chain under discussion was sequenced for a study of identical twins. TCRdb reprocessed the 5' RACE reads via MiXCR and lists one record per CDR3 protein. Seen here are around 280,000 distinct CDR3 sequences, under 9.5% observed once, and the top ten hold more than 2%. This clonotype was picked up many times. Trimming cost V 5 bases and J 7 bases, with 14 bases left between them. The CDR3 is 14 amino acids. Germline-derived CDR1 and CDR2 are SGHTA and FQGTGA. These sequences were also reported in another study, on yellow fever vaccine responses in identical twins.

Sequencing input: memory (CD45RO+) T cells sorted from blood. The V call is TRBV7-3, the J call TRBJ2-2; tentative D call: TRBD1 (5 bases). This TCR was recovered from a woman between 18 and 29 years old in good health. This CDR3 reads CASSAPGSSGELFF. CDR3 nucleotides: TGTGCCAGCAGCGCCCCAGGGTCTAGCGGGGAGCTGTTTTTT. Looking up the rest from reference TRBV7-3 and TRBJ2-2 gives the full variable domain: GAGVSQTPSNKVTEKGKYVELRCDPISGHTALYWYRQSLGQGPEFLIYFQGTGAADDSGLPNDRFFAVRPEGSVSTLKIQRTERGDSAVYLCASSAPGSSGELFFGEGSRLTVL.